This is a list of T cell receptor beta chains from one sample in a study of blood T cell repertoires in COVID-19. Some clones are missing from TCRdb's copy, which holds only in-frame ones; the method was immunoSEQ multiplex PCR. The table has some 300,000 clones, just under 90% seen once. The sample taken for sequencing was PBMCs or T cells enriched from blood (not recorded which). These receptor sequences come from a woman between 45 and 60 years old who had been exposed to COVID-19. Each CDR3 is given with its conserved first and last residue. The D gene is left open where the match is weak. Expanded clones are given a class, and other clones once, few, many or no size at all.

d_gene,v_gene,abundance,j_gene,CDR3aa
-,TRBV18,-,TRBJ2-5,CASSPGQGETQYF
-,TRBV25-1,-,TRBJ1-2,CASSESGNLYGYTF
-,TRBV19,-,TRBJ1-6,CASSSPTGWTLHF
-,TRBV6-5,-,TRBJ2-7,CASSRVPGQSYEQYF
-,TRBV18,-,TRBJ1-2,CASSLDSQFRQSYGGYTF
TRBD2,TRBV19,-,TRBJ2-2,CASTTFGGGANTGELFF
TRBD1,TRBV19,-,TRBJ2-1,CASSIGTGAYNEQFF
-,TRBV7-2,-,TRBJ2-2,CASSLSLTNTGELFF
-,TRBV18,-,TRBJ1-1,CASSGTGQGNTEAFF
TRBD2,TRBV28,-,TRBJ2-3,CASLAGGVGTDTQYF
TRBD1,TRBV4-1,many,TRBJ2-7,CASSQAWWDRAEGEQYF
TRBD2,TRBV15,-,TRBJ2-7,CATRDPGTSIHEQYF
-,TRBV5-4,-,TRBJ1-1,CASSFPRTEAFF
TRBD2,TRBV5-8,-,TRBJ2-4,CASSRPAGTSGSNKNIQYF
TRBD1,TRBV6-5,-,TRBJ2-5,CASSSDRGRGGETQYF
-,TRBV28,-,TRBJ2-1,CASSLRDWGHRVNEQFF
-,TRBV25-1,-,TRBJ2-5,CASSEYIPGRGKTQYF
TRBD2,TRBV5-1,-,TRBJ2-5,CASSSLSGGGETQYF
TRBD2,TRBV7-2,-,TRBJ2-5,CASSHGAGGLQETQYF
-,TRBV20-1,-,TRBJ1-2,CSASSEGNYGYTF
-,TRBV15,-,TRBJ1-1,CATSTSDRQEIEAFAFF
TRBD1,TRBV30,once,TRBJ2-5,CAFRGGGGETQYF
-,TRBV19,-,TRBJ2-4,CASRPGIIAKNIQYF
-,TRBV18,-,TRBJ2-7,CASSPHESYEQYF
-,TRBV3-1/TRBV3-2,-,TRBJ1-4,CASSLGLESTNEKLFF
-,TRBV28,-,TRBJ2-3,CASSFRGYRTDTQYF
TRBD1,TRBV28,-,TRBJ1-2,CASRTGDRGRGYTF
-,TRBV3-1/TRBV3-2,once,TRBJ2-7,CASSQGDTGLISLFEQYF
-,TRBV21-1,-,TRBJ1-5,CASSTGQSRDSNQPQHF
-,TRBV5-1,-,TRBJ2-2,CASSLTGEAGELFF
TRBD1,TRBV3-1/TRBV3-2,-,TRBJ2-7,CASRRRTGEHEQYF
-,TRBV2,-,TRBJ2-7,CASEGQARSYEQYF
-,TRBV19,-,TRBJ1-1,CASSPRLGTEAFF
-,TRBV5-5,-,TRBJ1-2,CASSRTSNYGYTF
-,TRBV27,few,TRBJ1-5,CASSLSFAGLSQPQHF
-,TRBV5-5,few,TRBJ1-2,CASSGSRDLTNYGYTF
TRBD1,TRBV7-6,-,TRBJ2-3,CASSLRGGLDSTDTQYF
-,TRBV28,-,TRBJ1-1,CASTRQAPEAFF
TRBD1,TRBV18,-,TRBJ2-1,CASSLARTGGLNEQFF
-,TRBV28,-,TRBJ2-3,CASSFPPDSTSHTDTQYF
-,TRBV4-1,-,TRBJ2-1,CASSQPQGGDATYNEQFF
-,TRBV7-2,-,TRBJ1-2,CASSPGQSYGYTF
-,TRBV7-2,once,TRBJ1-6,CASSLYRVDGSYNSPLHF
TRBD1,TRBV5-1,-,TRBJ2-5,CASSQQPDRPRNTQYF
-,TRBV28,-,TRBJ1-1,CASISSNTEAFF
TRBD1,TRBV28,once,TRBJ2-3,CASSPSDRGLADTQYF
-,TRBV28,-,TRBJ1-2,CASTDWVDYGYTF
-,TRBV27,-,TRBJ2-5,CASHSLGDQETQYF
-,TRBV9,-,TRBJ1-3,CASSPGRGTGNTIYF
TRBD1,TRBV28,-,TRBJ1-4,CASSYPGQGSWEKLFF
TRBD2,TRBV6-5,-,TRBJ2-1,CASSQTAGGYNEQFF
TRBD1,TRBV12-5,-,TRBJ1-2,CASGLQGARGYTF
-,TRBV30,-,TRBJ2-1,CAWDRGSSYNEQFF
TRBD1,TRBV3-1/TRBV3-2,-,TRBJ2-1,CASSQDRDSPYNEQFF
-,TRBV5-1,-,TRBJ1-1,CASSLDRRGTEAFF
-,TRBV5-1,-,TRBJ2-7,CASSGGVVNYEQYF
-,TRBV5-1,-,TRBJ2-3,CASSFKGVGSDTQYF
TRBD2,TRBV19,-,TRBJ2-2,CASSIVLAGGLRELFF
-,TRBV19,once,TRBJ2-6,CAAGRGSSGANVLTF
-,TRBV27,-,TRBJ2-5,CASRHLRRDTETQYF